The next 30 T cell receptor beta chains were all read from a single sample in a study of T-cell reconstitution after alpha-beta-depleted transplantation in children. Unique molecular identifiers were used in preparing the TCRbeta library. MiXCR was run by TCRdb on the PCR reads, yielding one entry per CDR3 protein. The table shows over 70,000 distinct CDR3 sequences, with roughly 8.8% occurring only once. Source: PBMCs from the stem cell graft donor, taken from the stem cell graft. All receptors derive from a human donor who donated a stem cell graft to a child with congenital amegakaryocytic thrombocytopenia.

This clonotype was picked up many times. The chain has TRBV6-6 and TRBJ1-1, with a possible D match to TRBD1 (6 bases). CDR1 and CDR2 from the germline V gene are MNHNY and SVGAGI (reference sequence). This CDR3 comprises 12 residues. V was trimmed by 5 bases and J by 5 bases, leaving 9 bases between them. CDR3 region: CASSIQGTEAFF. DNA for the CDR3: TGTGCCAGCAGTATCCAGGGGACTGAAGCTTTCTTT.

In this sample, this clonotype turned up a few times. The chain combines TRBV6-5 with TRBJ2-1; TRBD2 agrees at 7 bases. This CDR3 comprises 18 residues. The V gene end was trimmed by 2 bases and the J gene end by 10 bases; junction bases not matched to a gene: 20. Germline V gene lookup returns CDR1 MNHEY and CDR2 SVGAGI. The chain's CDR3 is CASSYGSGGDTRVGEQFF. In DNA form, the CDR3 reads TGTGCCAGCAGTTACGGTTCGGGAGGAGATACTCGGGTAGGGGAGCAGTTCTTC.

This clonotype was seen ten or more times. This rearrangement joins TRBV20-1 to TRBJ2-1; D is ambiguous. V was pared by 3 bases and J by 5 bases, with 11 bases between. Germline-derived CDR1 and CDR2 are DFQATT and SNEGSKA (reference sequence). The CDR3 totals 13 residues. The CDR3 loop is CSARGKHHNEQFF. The CDR3 DNA is TGCAGTGCTAGGGGCAAGCACCACAATGAGCAGTTCTTC.

This clonotype came up a few times. The chain combines TRBV18 with TRBJ2-2, with a possible D match to TRBD2 (5 bases). Germline CDR1 KGHSH, CDR2 LQKENI. The CDR3 spans 15 residues. V lost 5 bases and J lost 3, with 13 bases in between. The CDR3 coding sequence is TGTGCCAGCTCATCGGGATCGGCGGACACCGGGGAGCTGTTTTTT. Encoded protein: CASSSGSADTGELFF.

This chain links TRBV7-2 with TRBJ1-2; 7 nucleotides match TRBD1. Trimming at V came to 5 bases and at J to 4 bases, leaving 7 bases not matched to a gene. Germline CDR1 is SGHTA and CDR2 is FQGNSA. The CDR3 is 14 residues long. The CDR3 is CASSRTGPVYGYTF. The CDR3 bases are TGTGCCAGCAGCCGGACAGGACCCGTCTATGGCTACACCTTC.

This clonotype has ten or more counts. The chain links TRBV20-1 to TRBJ2-1, with 12 bases that match TRBD1. CDR1 DFQATT and CDR2 SNEGSKA come from the germline V gene (reference sequence). The J segment lost 9 bases and the V segment lost 3 bases, leaving 6 bases of the junction unmatched. The CDR3 is made up of 14 amino acids. CDR3 in amino acids: CSASPGQGAGEQFF. In nucleotides, the CDR3 is TGCAGTGCTAGTCCGGGACAGGGGGCGGGTGAGCAGTTCTTC.

This clonotype has a count of ten or more. The rearrangement links TRBV5-1 to TRBJ2-7, with 7 bases fitting TRBD1. Germline V gene data show CDR1 as SGHRS and CDR2 as YFSETQ. CDR3 length equals 15 residues. Trimming took 4 bases from V and 2 from J; bases not matched to a gene: 9. The CDR3 sequence: CASSLGPGQAYEQYF. Written as DNA, the CDR3 is TGCGCCAGCAGCCTTGGACCAGGACAGGCCTACGAGCAGTACTTC.

This clonotype was seen at least ten times. The chain couples TRBV20-1 to TRBJ2-7, with TRBD2 matching 9 bases. The length of the CDR3 is 14 residues. Germline values: CDR1 DFQATT, CDR2 SNEGSKA (reference sequence). J was trimmed by 4 bases and V by 6 bases; bases with no gene match: 10. The CDR3 DNA reads TGCAGTGCCAGGCCCCTAGCGGGATGGTACGAGCAGTACTTC. Its translation is CSARPLAGWYEQYF.

This clonotype showed up many times. V usage is TRBV4-1 and J usage is TRBJ1-4; D is unclear. The CDR3 is made up of 15 amino acids. V was clipped by 1 base and J by 2 bases, with 8 bases between them. Germline CDR1 reads MGHRA; CDR2 reads YSYEKL. The CDR3 coding sequence is TGCGCCAGCAGCCAAGCCCCCTCCACTAATGAAAAACTGTTTTTT. Translating it yields CASSQAPSTNEKLFF.

The chain uses TRBV4-3 and TRBJ2-3; tentative D call: TRBD2 (5 bases). The germline V and J ends were trimmed by 0 bases and 4 bases, with 14 bases remaining between them. The CDR3 sequence is 16 residues long. Germline CDR1 is LGHNA and CDR2 is YSLEER. CDR3 nucleotide sequence: TGCGCCAGCAGCCAAGATCTCGGAATTAGCGCAGATACGCAGTATTTT. This encodes CASSQDLGISADTQYF.

This clonotype was picked up many times. The chain combines TRBV7-9 with TRBJ2-7, with 8 bases aligning to TRBD1. The length of the CDR3 is 15 residues. V was pared by 5 bases and J by 2 bases, with 8 bases of the junction left unmatched. Germline CDR1 reads SEHNR; CDR2 reads FQNEAQ (reference sequence). The CDR3 here is CASSRTGRGTYEQYF. The DNA for the CDR3 is TGTGCCAGCAGCCGGACAGGGAGAGGTACCTACGAGCAGTACTTC.

This clonotype has a count of ten or more. The gene calls are TRBV3-1 and TRBJ1-2, with a tentative D call TRBD1 (6 bases). The V end lost 2 bases, the J end lost 4 bases, and 17 bases lay between the germline ends. Germline values: CDR1 LGHDT, CDR2 YNNKEL (reference sequence). The CDR3 totals 16 residues. CDR3 residues: CASSQISRTETYGYTF. The CDR3 DNA is TGTGCCAGCAGCCAAATTTCGCGGACAGAAACCTATGGCTACACCTTC.

In this sample, this clonotype turned up many times. The V call is TRBV4-1, the J call TRBJ1-5; D remains ambiguous. This CDR3 spans 13 amino acids. V was trimmed by 1 base and J by 6 bases, leaving 7 bases between them. Looked up from germline, CDR1 is MGHRA and CDR2 is YSYEKL. The CDR3 region is CASSQALSQPQHF. As DNA, the CDR3 is TGCGCCAGCAGCCAAGCGTTAAGTCAGCCCCAGCATTTT.

This clonotype was observed at least ten times. The chain uses TRBV12-3 or TRBV12-4 and TRBJ2-1; D unresolved. Trimming removed 1 base from V and 4 bases from J, with 11 bases in between. CDR3 size: 15 residues. The DNA for the CDR3 is TGTGCCAGCAGTTTAGATCCAAGACGGTACAATGAGCAGTTCTTC. This translates into CASSLDPRRYNEQFF.

On this clonotype itself: This clone may be a read error of a much larger clone one base away. The chain links TRBV5-5 to TRBJ2-7, with TRBD2 matching over 7 bases. Trimming cost V 4 bases and J 3 bases; bases outside gene matches: 4. Per the germline V gene, CDR1 is SGHKS and CDR2 is YYEKEE (reference sequence). The CDR3 has 13 amino acids. CDR3 sequence reads: CASSPPSGYEQYF. The CDR3 DNA reads TGTGCCAGCAGCCCACCTAGCGGCTACGAGCAGTACTTC.

This clonotype has ten or more counts. V gene TRBV12-3 or TRBV12-4 combines with J gene TRBJ1-1; D perhaps matches TRBD1 (6 bases). The CDR3 sequence is 16 residues long. The V and J ends lost 6 bases and 0 bases respectively, with 17 bases between them. The CDR3 DNA follows: TGTGCCAGCAGGATTGAATACAGGGCAATGAACACTGAAGCTTTCTTT. Residues: CASRIEYRAMNTEAFF.

This clonotype occurred a few times. In nucleotides, the CDR3 is TGTGCCAGCTCACCACTCAAGGACGGAAATGGCTACACCTTC. Amino acids: CASSPLKDGNGYTF. The chain carries TRBV18 and TRBJ1-2, with D hard to call. Trimming removed 1 base from V and 6 bases from J, with 12 bases in between. The CDR3 runs 14 residues. Germline V gene data show CDR1 as KGHSH and CDR2 as LQKENI. The whole variable domain, filled in from reference TRBV18 and TRBJ1-2, reads NAGVMQNPRHLVRRRGQEARLRCSPMKGHSHVYWYRQLPEEGLKFMVYLQKENIIDESGMPKERFSAEFPKEGPSILRIQQVVRGDSAAYFCASSPLKDGNGYTFGSGTRLTVV.

This clonotype was seen ten or more times. V gene TRBV5-6 combines with J gene TRBJ2-3, with 8 nucleotides matching TRBD2. CDR1 is SGHDT and CDR2 is YYEEEE in the germline V gene. There are 15 residues in the CDR3. The V and J ends lost 2 bases and 2 bases, in that order; junction bases with no gene match: 4. The CDR3 bases are TGTGCCAGCAGCTTCGGGGGGGGAGCCACAGATACGCAGTATTTT. As protein: CASSFGGGATDTQYF.

There are many counts of this clonotype. The chain is built from TRBV10-3 and TRBJ1-5, with D perhaps matching TRBD1 (5 bases). CDR1 ENHRY and CDR2 SYGVKD come from the germline V gene. Trimming pared 3 bases from V and 3 bases from J, leaving 6 bases between. The CDR3 length is 13 residues. CDR3: CAISEQVNQPQHF. The CDR3 DNA sequence: TGTGCCATCAGTGAACAGGTCAATCAGCCCCAGCATTTT.

In its sample, this clonotype was seen many times. The chain's CDR3 is CASGAGAYGELFF. The DNA of the CDR3 is TGTGCCAGCGGGGCGGGGGCGTACGGGGAGCTGTTTTTT. This rearrangement joins TRBV27 to TRBJ2-2, with D possibly TRBD2 on 7 matching bases. CDR1 MNHEY and CDR2 SMNVEV come from the germline V gene (reference sequence). The CDR3 length is 13 residues. The V gene lost 8 bases and the J gene lost 7 bases, with 14 bases spanning the gap.

This clonotype was counted ten times or more. The chain uses TRBV4-2 and TRBJ1-6; unclear D gene. The CDR3 covers 15 residues. The germline CDR1 and CDR2 sequences are LGHNA and YNFKEQ. V lost 1 base and J 8 bases, leaving 12 bases between the germline ends. In nucleotides, the CDR3 is TGTGCCAGCAGCCAAGGGTACCCAGAGGATTCACCCCTCCACTTT. Translating it yields CASSQGYPEDSPLHF.

The table lists this clonotype with many counts. The J gene is TRBJ1-1, the V gene TRBV11-2, with D uncertain. Trimming stripped 4 bases from V and 3 bases from J, with 21 bases between. CDR3 length: 17 residues. Germline V lookup: CDR1 SGHAT, CDR2 FQNNGV. This CDR3 is CASSSLKGVKGHTEAFF. In DNA, the CDR3 is TGTGCCAGCAGCTCTCTGAAGGGAGTAAAGGGTCACACTGAAGCTTTCTTT.

There are a few counts of this clonotype. The chain has TRBV7-3 and TRBJ2-3; 10 bases are a match to TRBD2. CDR1 SGHTA and CDR2 FQGTGA come from the germline V gene. V trimming: 4 bases; J trimming: 12 bases; junction bases outside the gene matches: 7. CDR3 length: 13 residues. The CDR3 loop is CASSSIGLADQYF. The DNA of the CDR3 is TGTGCCAGCAGCTCAATCGGACTAGCGGACCAGTATTTT.

This clonotype was detected ten times or more. This chain links TRBV18 with TRBJ2-3, with D unclear. From germline, CDR1 is KGHSH and CDR2 LQKENI. Trimming pared 3 bases from V and 2 bases from J, leaving 12 bases between. The CDR3 is made up of 15 amino acids. Here the CDR3 DNA reads TGTGCCAGCTCACCGGATGGCAGCTACACAGATACGCAGTATTTT. It codes for CASSPDGSYTDTQYF.

Details on this clonotype: No conserved phenylalanine or tryptophan ends this CDR3, so it is likely a read error. This chain connects TRBV20-1 to TRBJ2-2, with unresolved D. The CDR3 sequence is 14 residues long. Trimming pared 3 bases from V and 4 bases from J, leaving 12 bases between. The V gene's germline CDR1 is DFQATT and CDR2 SNEGSKA (reference sequence). In DNA form, the CDR3 reads TGCAGTGCTAGGACACGGTTCAGCACCGGGGAGCTGTTTTTG. This translates into CSARTRFSTGELFL.

This clonotype was seen repeatedly, ten times or more. The CDR3 reads CASTQDGQPQHF. The CDR3 DNA reads as TGTGCCAGCACGCAGGACGGTCAGCCCCAGCATTTT. The chain employs TRBV12-3 or TRBV12-4 and TRBJ1-5; D unclear. The CDR3 runs to 12 residues. The germline V and J ends were trimmed by 7 bases and 6 bases, with 10 bases remaining between them.

This clonotype was counted ten times or more. This rearrangement joins TRBV6-5 to TRBJ1-2, with D uncertain. V was cut by 4 bases and J by 0 bases, with 15 bases left in between. The length of the CDR3 is 16 residues. The germline gives CDR1 MNHEY, CDR2 SVGAGI. CDR3 protein: CASSFSFREANYGYTF. As DNA, the CDR3 is TGTGCCAGCAGTTTCTCATTCCGGGAAGCTAACTATGGCTACACCTTC.

Remarks on this clonotype: Given a much more abundant clone one base away, this may be a read error. The chain is built from TRBV21-1 and TRBJ2-2. TRBV21-1 has pseudogene status. The CDR3 extends over 17 amino acids. The CDR3 reads CATSKAIASGHTGELFF. The CDR3 DNA is TGTGCCACCAGCAAAGCGATAGCTAGCGGGCACACCGGGGAGCTGTTTTTT.

Ten or more counts support this clonotype. The chain carries TRBV5-1 and TRBJ2-1, with 16 bases aligning to TRBD2. Germline trimming cut 4 bases from V and 8 bases from J; bases unmatched to any gene: 6. Germline CDR1 and CDR2: SGHRS and YFSETQ. The CDR3 extends over 16 amino acids. In nucleotides, the CDR3 is TGCGCCAGCAGCCCCCCGGGACTAGCGGGAGGGTATGAGCAGTTCTTC. It specifies CASSPPGLAGGYEQFF.

This clonotype was detected only once. The chain combines TRBV29-1 with TRBJ2-7; 9 positions agree with TRBD2. From germline, CDR1 is SQVTM and CDR2 ANQGSEA. The CDR3 covers 14 residues. Trimming cost V 5 bases and J 0 bases; bases outside gene matches: 5. The CDR3 nucleotides are TGCAGCGTTTCGGGACTAGCCGACTCCTACGAGCAGTACTTC. Its translation: CSVSGLADSYEQYF.